This entry features one T cell receptor (beta chain) sequence. This entry belongs to a study of blood T cell repertoires in COVID-19. The wider study: Whether acute or convalescent, the COVID-19 samples came from the United States, Italy and Spain. Sources were T cells, B-cell-depleted T cells, or PBMCs; the material itself was cDNA or gDNA.

Generated by immunoSEQ multiplex PCR, the TCRdb table keeps only in-frame clones and is missing some. The data show 100,000 or so clones, over 75% seen once. The germline V gene encodes CDR1 SEHNR and CDR2 FQNEAQ (reference sequence). Trimming cost V 5 bases and J 3 bases; bases outside gene matches: 8. This CDR3 has 15 residues. V usage is TRBV7-9 and J usage is TRBJ2-3; the match to TRBD1 covers 7 bases. The specimen was peripheral blood. The origin of this receptor is a man aged 45-65 years with acute or convalescent COVID-19. In DNA form, the CDR3 reads TGTGCCAGCAGCCCGATGAAGGGGGCAACAGATACGCAGTATTTT. It specifies CASSPMKGATDTQYF.